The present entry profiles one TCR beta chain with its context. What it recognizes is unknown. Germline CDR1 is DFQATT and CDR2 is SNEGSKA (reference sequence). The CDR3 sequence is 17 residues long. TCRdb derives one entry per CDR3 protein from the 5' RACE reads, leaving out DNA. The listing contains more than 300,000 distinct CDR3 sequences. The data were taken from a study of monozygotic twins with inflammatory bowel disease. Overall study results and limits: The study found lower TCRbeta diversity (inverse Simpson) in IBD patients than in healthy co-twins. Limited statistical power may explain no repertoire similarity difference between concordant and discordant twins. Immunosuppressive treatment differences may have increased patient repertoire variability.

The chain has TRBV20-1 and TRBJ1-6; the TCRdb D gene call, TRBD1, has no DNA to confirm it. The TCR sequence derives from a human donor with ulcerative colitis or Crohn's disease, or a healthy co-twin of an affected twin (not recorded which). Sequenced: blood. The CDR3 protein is CSARDRGSSSYNSPLHF.